These T cell receptor beta chains were read from a single sample in a study of T cells in localized non-small cell lung cancer. Profiling relied on immunoSEQ multiplex PCR, and the TCRdb table lists in-frame clones only, not all of them. The table has around 35,000 clones, around 90% seen once. Sequenced material: peripheral blood, taken before any cancer treatment. The receptors derive from a woman aged 35-75 years with stage I lung adenocarcinoma. CDR3s include the opening cysteine and the closing phenylalanine or tryptophan. D genes are given only for firm matches. Expanded clones get a size class; other rows say once, few or many, or leave the size out.

v_gene,d_gene,j_gene,abundance,CDR3aa
TRBV19,.,TRBJ2-2,.,CASAQGLPTGELFF
TRBV5-1,.,TRBJ1-3,.,CASSLVVGTGNTIYF
TRBV28,.,TRBJ2-5,.,CASSFVGARGETQYF
TRBV11-2,TRBD1,TRBJ1-1,.,CASSLEGQGKKGF
TRBV9,TRBD2,TRBJ2-3,.,CASSVDVVMASGADTQYF
TRBV9,.,TRBJ1-2,.,CASKGRGYTF
TRBV6-5,TRBD1,TRBJ1-1,.,CAGKTGGRTEAFF
TRBV10-3,.,TRBJ1-2,.,CAISESGMSNYGYTF
TRBV5-1,.,TRBJ1-3,.,CASSFGLSDSGNTIYF
TRBV5-6,TRBD1,TRBJ2-7,.,CASSLGDRQSYEQYF
TRBV2,.,TRBJ1-6,few,CASIGNSPLHF
TRBV7-9,.,TRBJ2-7,.,CASSLVRRNPYEQYF
TRBV7-2,.,TRBJ1-2,.,CASSLDPAYGYTF
TRBV19,.,TRBJ2-2,.,CASRITGTPTGELFF
TRBV25-1,.,TRBJ1-4,.,CASSEFPGTSEKLFF
TRBV5-4,TRBD2,TRBJ2-5,.,CASSLRTSSRSETQYF
TRBV9,.,TRBJ1-3,.,CASSVAQRGSGNTIYF
TRBV5-1,.,TRBJ2-3,.,CASSLGSGTRGTDTQYF
TRBV18,.,TRBJ2-2,.,CASSPRSLANTGELFF
TRBV6-5,.,TRBJ1-5,few,CASSYEGDQPQHF
TRBV19,TRBD1,TRBJ2-7,.,CASMDRTYEQYF
TRBV4-1,.,TRBJ2-3,.,CASSHALDTQYF
TRBV7-3,TRBD2,TRBJ2-5,.,CASSRSSGGVGYQETQYF
TRBV28,.,TRBJ2-4,.,CASSYPSGSVAKNIQYF
TRBV7-8,.,TRBJ2-2,.,CASSLRGEMTGELFF
TRBV7-2,.,TRBJ2-7,once,CASSLGRDYEQYF
TRBV29-1,TRBD1,TRBJ1-2,once,CSVLGQGEGYTF
TRBV19,.,TRBJ2-7,.,CASSIPGSYEQYF
TRBV9,.,TRBJ1-3,.,CASSVLGSGNTIYF
TRBV7-2,.,TRBJ1-5,.,CASSLGGPQHF
TRBV5-6,TRBD1,TRBJ1-2,.,CASSPDRAGHYGYTF
TRBV5-1,TRBD1,TRBJ1-6,.,CASSLGQVNSPLHF
TRBV6-1,.,TRBJ2-2,.,CASSERGGLRLFF
TRBV5-4,TRBD1,TRBJ2-5,few,CASKTGGRPQETQYF
TRBV11-2,.,TRBJ1-1,.,CASSFNRGTEAFF
TRBV27,.,TRBJ1-6,.,CASKVDSLYNSPLHF
TRBV6-1,.,TRBJ2-6,few,CASSEGWEANVLTF
TRBV5-1,TRBD2,TRBJ2-5,.,CASSSGTSGRETQYF
TRBV15,.,TRBJ1-1,.,CATSRDWGGEAFF
TRBV20-1,.,TRBJ2-1,.,CSASLYNEQFF
TRBV21-1,.,TRBJ2-2,.,CASSNWGRGFTGELFF
TRBV21-1,.,TRBJ1-5,.,CASSKGQRFYSNQPQHF
TRBV10-3,.,TRBJ2-7,.,CAISERAVAYEQYF
TRBV5-1,TRBD1,TRBJ2-5,.,CASNIRGQGETQYF
TRBV4-1,.,TRBJ1-2,.,CASSLYWTAVLNYGYTF
TRBV28,TRBD1,TRBJ1-1,.,CASSLTWTGNTEAFF
TRBV6-1,.,TRBJ1-4,.,CASRRDLNEKLFF
TRBV4-3,TRBD1,TRBJ1-4,.,CASSLQGDGGKLFF
TRBV18,TRBD1,TRBJ2-5,.,CASSPTRGPETQYF
TRBV7-6,.,TRBJ1-4,.,CASSLLPGAGEKLFF
TRBV6-4,TRBD1,TRBJ1-5,.,CASSEQGGGQPQHF
TRBV28,TRBD1,TRBJ1-2,.,CASRATGSGDYGYTF